The clone carrying this T cell receptor (beta chain) was seen only once. The antigen is undetermined. Sequence at one end of the junction differs from germline and may be a read error. Other DNA sequences in the same sample also yield this CDR3. This specimen belongs to a study of Ad26.COV2.S vaccination and SARS-CoV-2 variants. Overall study: Donor was in the COV1001 Ad26.COV2.S trial arm. By the intramuscular route, Ad26.COV2.S was given once, or twice 56 days apart.

Sequenced by immunoSEQ multiplex PCR; TCRdb stores in-frame clones only, minus some. The repertoire has roughly 700,000 clones, about 89% of them found once; the top ten carry about 1.5%. Notes on the study in general: Analytic work on TCR breadth and depth might have understated the full extent of total T cell responses.

Regarding treatment: about 20 received Ad26.COV2.S at low or high dose, single or two shots; a few received placebo; per-sample allocation not given. Sampling took place 63 days after the first vaccine or placebo injection. The sample came from a Boston adult aged 18-55 years. The sample here was peripheral blood, taken in a trial of Ad26.COV2.S vaccine versus placebo. The receptor was isolated from a person aged 18-60 years who received the Ad26.COV2.S COVID-19 vaccine or a placebo.

The CDR3 coding sequence is TGTGCCAGCAGTTCTACAGGTCCCCCCTACGAGCAGTACTTT. This gives the protein CASSSTGPPYEQYF. This chain joins TRBV27 and TRBJ2-7; D might be TRBD1 (5 bases). This CDR3 contains 14 residues. Per germline, CDR1 MNHEY and CDR2 SMNVEV (reference sequence).